This T cell receptor beta chain was captured by sequencing in a study of OX40 agonist ivuxolimab in advanced cancers. Findings and limits, study-wide: Fewer expanded clones were found on average in CD4+ than in CD8+ T cells. There were also nonresponders showing low normalized T-cell clonal expansion. Some of the lowest clonal expansion was seen in partial responders at 0.1-3.0 mg/kg.

Sampled blood was obtained at baseline, cycle 4 day 1, and cycle 7 day 1. V lost 3 bases to trimming and J lost 4 bases; unmatched junction nucleotides: 6. The CDR3 loop spans 15 amino acids. Germline CDR1 reads MNHEY; CDR2 reads SMNVEV (reference sequence). The method was immunoSEQ multiplex PCR; TCRdb's version includes in-frame clones alone and lacks a portion of them. Among 12,000 or so clones, approximately 81% were seen once, and the ten largest hold 9.2%. As to this clone: Antigen: not known.

This specimen consisted of CD4+ or CD8+ T cells sorted from blood, obtained in a trial of the OX40 agonist ivuxolimab. This chain links TRBV27 with TRBJ1-3; TRBD1 aligns across 7 bases. The sequence was collected from an adult with an advanced solid tumor such as melanoma, head and neck, liver or kidney cancer. The CDR3 DNA follows: TGTGCCAGCAGTTTGACACAGGGGCCGGGAAACACCATATATTTT. Translated, it gives CASSLTQGPGNTIYF.